Listed below are T cell receptor beta chains from one sample, sequenced in a study of graft-versus-host responses after intestinal transplantation. Produced via immunoSEQ multiplex PCR; TCRdb's table is partial and in-frame only. The sample includes roughly 64,000 clones, approximately 91% of them seen just once. Antigen specificity for these receptors is unknown. The sequences come from unstimulated CD8+ T cells sorted from spleen or lymph node cells, collected before transplant. The receptors shown here come from a human donor who was the organ donor for an intestinal transplant. CDR3s include the opening cysteine and the closing phenylalanine or tryptophan. Each record gives: J gene, V gene, D gene, CDR3 DNA, CDR3 protein. A D gene is named only where the DNA matches it firmly.

J: TRBJ2-7; V: TRBV6-1; D: TRBD2; DNA: TGTGCCAGCAGTGAACGGGCCCTAGCGGGAGATGAGCAGTACTTC; CDR3: CASSERALAGDEQYF
J: TRBJ1-1; V: TRBV5-5; D: TRBD1; DNA: TGTGCCAGCAGGTATAACAGGGGGACTGAAGCTTTCTTT; CDR3: CASRYNRGTEAFF
J: TRBJ2-7; V: TRBV28; D: .; DNA: TGTGCCAGCAGTTTAGGCGGTGACCCCTACGAGCAGTACTTC; CDR3: CASSLGGDPYEQYF
J: TRBJ2-1; V: TRBV12-5; D: .; DNA: TGTGCTAGTTCCGGACAGCTCTCCGGCCCTAGCTCCTACAATGAGCAGTTCTTC; CDR3: CASSGQLSGPSSYNEQFF
J: TRBJ2-2; V: TRBV6-5; D: TRBD1; DNA: TGTGCCAGCAGCCTTAACGACAGGGCCGGGGAGCTGTTTTTT; CDR3: CASSLNDRAGELFF
J: TRBJ2-3; V: TRBV10-2; D: .; DNA: TGCGCCAGCGGAGGCGGGAACACAGATACGCAGTATTTT; CDR3: CASGGGNTDTQYF
J: TRBJ2-1; V: TRBV30; D: TRBD2; DNA: TGTGCCTGGACCGCGGGTAGCGGGCCTTACAATGAGCAGTTCTTC; CDR3: CAWTAGSGPYNEQFF
J: TRBJ2-1; V: TRBV11-2; D: TRBD2; DNA: TGTGCCAGCAGCGAAATTGTACTAGCGGGATGGATGGGGGGGCAGTTCTTC; CDR3: CASSEIVLAGWMGGQFF
J: TRBJ2-1; V: TRBV7-9; D: TRBD2; DNA: TGTGCCAGCAGCTTAGGGCGGGAGTTGGTCAATGAGCAGTTCTTC; CDR3: CASSLGRELVNEQFF
J: TRBJ2-3; V: TRBV6-5; D: TRBD2; DNA: TGTGCCAGCAGTTACAGCACTAGCGGTACGCAGTATTTT; CDR3: CASSYSTSGTQYF
J: TRBJ2-1; V: TRBV7-8; D: .; DNA: TGTGCCAGCAGCTTCTTCGGAGCGGAAACCTACAATGAGCAGTTCTTC; CDR3: CASSFFGAETYNEQFF
J: TRBJ2-1; V: TRBV10-2; D: TRBD1; DNA: TGCGCCAGCTCCACTCACAGGGGAGACAATGAGCAGTTCTTC; CDR3: CASSTHRGDNEQFF
J: TRBJ2-1; V: TRBV18; D: .; DNA: TGTGCCAGCTCACCACAACAGGGAAGATCCTACAATGAGCAGTTCTTC; CDR3: CASSPQQGRSYNEQFF
J: TRBJ1-2; V: TRBV5-1; D: .; DNA: TGCGCCAGCAGCTTGGGGGTTTGGGGACAAGACTATGGCTACACCTTC; CDR3: CASSLGVWGQDYGYTF
J: TRBJ1-2; V: TRBV30; D: TRBD1; DNA: TGTGCCTGGAGTGCCCCTCGTAGGGGGCGGAACTACTATGGCTACACCTTC; CDR3: CAWSAPRRGRNYYGYTF
J: TRBJ2-3; V: TRBV13; D: .; DNA: TGTGCCAGCAGCTCATTCCGCGCAGATACGCAGTATTTT; CDR3: CASSSFRADTQYF
J: TRBJ2-7; V: TRBV19; D: .; DNA: TGTGCCAGTAGTATTTCGGACGAGCAGTACTTC; CDR3: CASSISDEQYF
J: TRBJ2-5; V: TRBV4-3; D: .; DNA: TGCGCCAGCAGCCAGCTGGTCTGGGGCAGGGGAATCCCAGAGACCCAGTACTTC; CDR3: CASSQLVWGRGIPETQYF
J: TRBJ2-7; V: TRBV9; D: .; DNA: TGTGCCAGCAGCGTAGGCGTCGGACAGTTAACCTACGAGCAGTACTTC; CDR3: CASSVGVGQLTYEQYF
J: TRBJ2-3; V: TRBV7-2; D: TRBD2; DNA: TGTGCCAGCAGCTTAGCAGTCTTAGCGGGAGTGGGCACAGATACGCAGTATTTT; CDR3: CASSLAVLAGVGTDTQYF
J: TRBJ2-1; V: TRBV29-1; D: TRBD2; DNA: TGCAGCGTGGGACTAGCGTCCTACAATGAGCAGTTCTTC; CDR3: CSVGLASYNEQFF
J: TRBJ2-1; V: TRBV29-1; D: .; DNA: TGCAGCGTCCCGGGGTATGAAGTTAGCTTGGGGGAGCAGTTCTTC; CDR3: CSVPGYEVSLGEQFF
J: TRBJ2-1; V: TRBV28; D: TRBD2; DNA: TGTGCCAGCAGTCTTCCCTGGCCTAGCGGGAACGATGAGCAGTTCTTC; CDR3: CASSLPWPSGNDEQFF
J: TRBJ2-2; V: TRBV4-2; D: TRBD2; DNA: TGTGCCAGCAGCCAGATCTTACTAGCGGGGACCGGGGAGCTGTTTTTT; CDR3: CASSQILLAGTGELFF
J: TRBJ2-5; V: TRBV7-8; D: .; DNA: TGTGCCAGCAGCGAACTCCCTTTGGAGACCCAGTACTTC; CDR3: CASSELPLETQYF
J: TRBJ1-1; V: TRBV2; D: .; DNA: TGTGCCAGCAGTGCCTCGAGGGCGGACACTGAAGCTTTCTTT; CDR3: CASSASRADTEAFF